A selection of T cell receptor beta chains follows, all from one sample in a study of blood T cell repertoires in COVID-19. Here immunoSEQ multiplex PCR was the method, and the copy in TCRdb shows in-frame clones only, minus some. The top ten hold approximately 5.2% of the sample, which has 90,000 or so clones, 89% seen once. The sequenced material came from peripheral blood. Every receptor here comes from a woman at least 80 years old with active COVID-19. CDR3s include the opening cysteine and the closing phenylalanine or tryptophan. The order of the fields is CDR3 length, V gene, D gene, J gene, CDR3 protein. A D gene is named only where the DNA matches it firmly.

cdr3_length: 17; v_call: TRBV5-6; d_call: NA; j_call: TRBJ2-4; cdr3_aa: CASSFRQDLLAKNIQYF
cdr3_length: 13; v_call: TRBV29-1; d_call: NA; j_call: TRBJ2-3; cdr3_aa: CSVEVRSTDTQYF
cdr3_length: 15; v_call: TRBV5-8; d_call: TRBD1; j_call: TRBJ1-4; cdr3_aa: CASSLNQGAGEKLFF
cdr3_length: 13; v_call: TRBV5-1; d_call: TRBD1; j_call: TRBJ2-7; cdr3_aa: CATSGQGGLEQYF
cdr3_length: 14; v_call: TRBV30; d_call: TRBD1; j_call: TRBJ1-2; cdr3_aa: CAWSLTGGIYGYTF
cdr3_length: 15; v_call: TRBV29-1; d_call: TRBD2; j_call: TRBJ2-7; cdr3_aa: CSVEPLAGSSYEQYF
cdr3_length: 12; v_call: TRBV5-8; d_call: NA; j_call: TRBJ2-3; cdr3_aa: CASNTGSDTQYF
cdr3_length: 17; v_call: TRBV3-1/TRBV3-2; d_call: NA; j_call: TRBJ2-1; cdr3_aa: CASSLSVAGGAYNEQFF
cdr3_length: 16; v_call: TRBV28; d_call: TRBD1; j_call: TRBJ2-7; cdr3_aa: CASREGGGQVSYEQYF
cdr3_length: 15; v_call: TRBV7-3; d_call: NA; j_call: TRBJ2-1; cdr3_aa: CASSPGGVLRNEQFF
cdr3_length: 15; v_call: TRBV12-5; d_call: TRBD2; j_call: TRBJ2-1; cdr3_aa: CASGVGTSELNEQFF
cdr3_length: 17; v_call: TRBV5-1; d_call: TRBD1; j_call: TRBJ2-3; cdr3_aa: CASSSTPGTGSTDTQYF
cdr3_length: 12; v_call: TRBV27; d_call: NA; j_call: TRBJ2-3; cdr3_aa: CASSLGGDTQYF
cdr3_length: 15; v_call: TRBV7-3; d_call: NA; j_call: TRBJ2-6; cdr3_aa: CASSSPGLGANVLTF
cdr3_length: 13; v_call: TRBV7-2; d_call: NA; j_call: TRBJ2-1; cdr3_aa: CASSLVHGNEQFF
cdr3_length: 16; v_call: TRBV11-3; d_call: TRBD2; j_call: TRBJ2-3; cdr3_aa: CASSPRLAGEGDTQYF